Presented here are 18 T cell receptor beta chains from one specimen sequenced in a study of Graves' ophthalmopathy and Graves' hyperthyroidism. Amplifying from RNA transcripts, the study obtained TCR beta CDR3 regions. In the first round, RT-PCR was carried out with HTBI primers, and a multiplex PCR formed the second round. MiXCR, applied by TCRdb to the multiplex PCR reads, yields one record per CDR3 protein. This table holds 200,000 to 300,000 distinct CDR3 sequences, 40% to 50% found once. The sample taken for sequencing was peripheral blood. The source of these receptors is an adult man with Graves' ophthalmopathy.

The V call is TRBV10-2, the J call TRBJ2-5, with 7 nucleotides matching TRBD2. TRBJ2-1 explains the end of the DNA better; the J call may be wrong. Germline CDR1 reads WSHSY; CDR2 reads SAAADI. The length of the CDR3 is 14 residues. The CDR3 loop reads CASSERGGRDEQFF. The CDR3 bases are TGCGCCAGCAGTGAAAGGGGAGGGAGAGATGAGCAGTTCTTC.

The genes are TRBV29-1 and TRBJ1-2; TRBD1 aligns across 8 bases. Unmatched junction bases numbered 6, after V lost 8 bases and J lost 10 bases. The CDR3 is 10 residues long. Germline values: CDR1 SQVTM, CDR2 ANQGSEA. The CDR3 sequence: CSLAGQAYTF. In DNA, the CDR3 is TGCAGCTTAGCGGGACAGGCCTACACCTTC.

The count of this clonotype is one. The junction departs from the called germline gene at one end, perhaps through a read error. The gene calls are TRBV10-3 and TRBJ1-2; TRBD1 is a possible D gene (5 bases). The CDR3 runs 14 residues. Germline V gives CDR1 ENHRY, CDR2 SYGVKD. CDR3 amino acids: CASSPGTRDYGYIF. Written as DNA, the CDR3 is TGTGCCAGCAGCCCCGGGACTCGAGATTATGGCTACATCTTC.

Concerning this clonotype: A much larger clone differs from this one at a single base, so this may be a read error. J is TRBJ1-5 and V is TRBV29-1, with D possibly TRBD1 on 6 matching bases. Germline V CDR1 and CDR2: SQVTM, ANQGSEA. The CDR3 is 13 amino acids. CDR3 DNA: TGCAGCGCTCGACAGGATAGCAATCAGCTCCAGCATTTT. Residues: CSARQDSNQLQHF.

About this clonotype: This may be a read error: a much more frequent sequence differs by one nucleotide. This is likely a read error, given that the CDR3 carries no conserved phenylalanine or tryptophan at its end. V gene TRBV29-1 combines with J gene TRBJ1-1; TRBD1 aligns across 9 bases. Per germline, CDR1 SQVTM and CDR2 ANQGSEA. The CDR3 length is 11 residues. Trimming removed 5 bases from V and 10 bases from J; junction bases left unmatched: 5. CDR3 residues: CSVNRGRLAFL. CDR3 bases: TGCAGCGTTAACAGGGGGCGTTTAGCTTTCCTT.

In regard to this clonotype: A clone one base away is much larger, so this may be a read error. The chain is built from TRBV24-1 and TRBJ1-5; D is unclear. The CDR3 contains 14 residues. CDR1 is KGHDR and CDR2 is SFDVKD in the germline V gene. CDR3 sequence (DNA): TGTGCCACCAGTGCCTTATCAAGCAATCAGCTCCAGCATTTT. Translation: CATSALSSNQLQHF.

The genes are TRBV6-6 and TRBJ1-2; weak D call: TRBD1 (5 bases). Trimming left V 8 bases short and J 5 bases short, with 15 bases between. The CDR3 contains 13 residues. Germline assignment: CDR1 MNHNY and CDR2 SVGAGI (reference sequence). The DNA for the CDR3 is TGTGCCAGCGGTCAGGGTACCTTTTATGGCTACACCTTC. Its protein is CASGQGTFYGYTF.

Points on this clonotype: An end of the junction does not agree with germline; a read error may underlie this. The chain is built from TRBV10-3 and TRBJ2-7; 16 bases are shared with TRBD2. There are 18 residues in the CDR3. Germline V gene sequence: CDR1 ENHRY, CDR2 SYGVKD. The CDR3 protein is CASSEGTSGGAQTYEQYF. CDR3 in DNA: TGTGCCAGCAGTGAGGGGACTAGCGGGGGGGCGCAAACCTACGAGCAGTACTTC.

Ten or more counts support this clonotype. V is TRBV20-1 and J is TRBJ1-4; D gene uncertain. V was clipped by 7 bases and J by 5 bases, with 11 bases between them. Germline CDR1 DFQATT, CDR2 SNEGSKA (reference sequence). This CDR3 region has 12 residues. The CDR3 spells CSVQPSNEKLFF. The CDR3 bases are TGCAGTGTCCAGCCGTCGAATGAAAAACTGTTTTTT.

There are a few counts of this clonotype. The CDR3 here is CASEETGKNTEAFF. CDR3 DNA: TGTGCCAGCGAGGAGACAGGGAAGAACACTGAAGCTTTCTTT. The rearrangement uses TRBV5-4 and TRBJ1-1; 7 nucleotides align to TRBD1. The germline V gene encodes CDR1 SGHNT and CDR2 YYREEE (reference sequence). V gave up 7 bases and J gave up 1 base; unmatched junction bases: 7. The CDR3 is 14 amino acids.

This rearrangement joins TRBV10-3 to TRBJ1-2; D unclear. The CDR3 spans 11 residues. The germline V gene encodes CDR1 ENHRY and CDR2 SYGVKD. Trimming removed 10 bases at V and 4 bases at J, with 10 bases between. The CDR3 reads CATETFYGYTF. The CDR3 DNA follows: TGTGCCACCGAGACCTTCTATGGCTACACCTTC.

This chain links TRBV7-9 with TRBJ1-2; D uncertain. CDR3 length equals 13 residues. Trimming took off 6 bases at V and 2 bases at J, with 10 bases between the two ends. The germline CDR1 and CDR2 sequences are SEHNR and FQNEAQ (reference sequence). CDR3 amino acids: CASRLGKNYGYTF. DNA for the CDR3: TGTGCCAGCAGACTAGGGAAAAACTATGGCTACACCTTC.

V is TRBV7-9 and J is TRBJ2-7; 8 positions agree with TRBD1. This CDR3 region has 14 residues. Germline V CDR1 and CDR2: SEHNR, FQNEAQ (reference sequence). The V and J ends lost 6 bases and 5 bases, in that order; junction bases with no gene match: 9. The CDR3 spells CASSRQGLNNEQYF. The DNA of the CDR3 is TGTGCCAGCAGTCGACAGGGGTTGAATAACGAGCAGTACTTC.

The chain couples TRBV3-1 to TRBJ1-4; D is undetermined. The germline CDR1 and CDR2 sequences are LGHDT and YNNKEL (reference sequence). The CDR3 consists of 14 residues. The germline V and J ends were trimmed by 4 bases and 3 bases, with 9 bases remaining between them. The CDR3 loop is CASSLRGANEKLFF. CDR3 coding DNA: TGTGCCAGCAGCCTAAGAGGAGCTAATGAAAAACTGTTTTTT.

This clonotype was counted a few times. CDR3 nucleotides: TGTGCCAGCAGCTTATTTCAGGGAGTCGGGGAGCTGTTTTTT. Its translation is CASSLFQGVGELFF. The chain is built from TRBV7-3 and TRBJ2-2, with D perhaps being TRBD1 or TRBD2 (5 bases each). V was trimmed by 2 bases and J by 7 bases, leaving 11 bases between them. This CDR3 region has 14 residues. CDR1 and CDR2 (germline): SGHTA, FQGTGA. The whole variable domain, remainder taken from reference TRBV7-3 and TRBJ2-2, is GAGVSQTPSNKVTEKGKYVELRCDPISGHTALYWYRQSLGQGPEFLIYFQGTGAADDSGLPNDRFFAVRPEGSVSTLKIQRTERGDSAVYLCASSLFQGVGELFFGEGSRLTVL.

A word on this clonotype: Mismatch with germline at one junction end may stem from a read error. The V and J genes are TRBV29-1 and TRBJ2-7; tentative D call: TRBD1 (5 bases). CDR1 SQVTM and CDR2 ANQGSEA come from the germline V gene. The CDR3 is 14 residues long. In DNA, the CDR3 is TGCAACGTTGAAGTTAGGGGTAGCTCCTACGAGCAGTACTTC. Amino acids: CNVEVRGSSYEQYF.

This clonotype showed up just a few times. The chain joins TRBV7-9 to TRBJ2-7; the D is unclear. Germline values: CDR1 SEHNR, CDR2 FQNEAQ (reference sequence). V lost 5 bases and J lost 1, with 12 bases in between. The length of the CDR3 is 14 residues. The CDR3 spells CASSPRRGSYEQYF. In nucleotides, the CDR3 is TGTGCCAGCAGCCCACGACGTGGATCCTACGAGCAGTACTTC.

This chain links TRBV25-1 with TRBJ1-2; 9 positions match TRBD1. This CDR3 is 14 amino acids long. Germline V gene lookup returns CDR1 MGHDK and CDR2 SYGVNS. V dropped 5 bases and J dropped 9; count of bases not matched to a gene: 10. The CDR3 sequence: CASSLPGQGLSYTF. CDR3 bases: TGTGCCAGCAGTCTCCCGGGACAGGGTCTCAGCTACACCTTC.